This T cell receptor beta chain was identified in a study of regulatory T cells in long-lasting Graves disease. In this sample, this clonotype turned up a few times. Per germline, CDR1 MNHEY and CDR2 SVGEGT. The CDR3 contains 16 residues. The germline V and J ends were trimmed by 0 bases and 6 bases, with 17 bases remaining between them. HTBI primers from iRepertoire and Arm-PCR of CDR3 regions yielded the TCR beta libraries. TCRdb re-derived calls from the multiplex PCR reads in MiXCR, one entry per CDR3 protein. The profile covers roughly 410,000 distinct CDR3 sequences, with about 15% appearing a single time and roughly 8% taken by the ten largest. Time point: newly diagnosed GD, antithyroid drugs for less than 3 months. The TCR library was made from RNA that had been extracted from PBMCs in TRIzol. Patients all came to the study from an endocrinology department in Xi'an, China. EDTA tubes received roughly 10 milliliters of drawn peripheral blood.

The same data also contributed to another study, on T cells in Graves' hyperthyroidism and ophthalmopathy.

The chain is built from TRBV6-2 or TRBV6-3 and TRBJ1-2; D unclear. This receptor was identified in a woman in her forties with Graves disease. Here the sequenced sample was peripheral blood mononuclear cells (PBMCs), taken at new diagnosis, from a patient treated with antithyroid drugs. The CDR3 is CASSYSGTPKGDGYTF. Written as DNA, the CDR3 is TGTGCCAGCAGTTACTCCGGCACTCCGAAGGGCGATGGCTACACCTTC.